The rows below give T cell receptor beta chains drawn from one sample of a study of blood T cell repertoires in COVID-19. Method: immunoSEQ multiplex PCR; TCRdb's copy keeps in-frame clones and lacks some. The repertoire holds 75,000 to 100,000 clones, with approximately 90% as singletons. Specimen: peripheral blood. These receptors were collected from a man in his fifties or sixties with acute or convalescent COVID-19. CDR3s include the opening cysteine and the closing phenylalanine or tryptophan. The D gene is left open where the match is weak. The size field is filled for only some rows; it gives once, few, many or a size class.

V gene	D gene	clone size	J gene	CDR3 protein	CDR3 DNA
TRBV5-6	.	once	TRBJ1-1	CASSVTVNTEAFF	TGTGCCAGCAGCGTGACAGTAAACACTGAAGCTTTCTTT
TRBV27	TRBD1	.	TRBJ2-7	CASSLSNGGTGAYEQYF	TGTGCCAGCAGTCTCTCCAACGGAGGGACAGGGGCCTACGAGCAGTACTTC
TRBV7-3	.	.	TRBJ2-3	CASSELAGTDTQYF	TGTGCCAGCAGCGAGCTAGCCGGCACAGATACGCAGTATTTT
TRBV5-1	TRBD2	.	TRBJ2-7	CASSLGAGANYEQYF	TGCGCCAGCAGCTTGGGGGCGGGAGCCAATTACGAGCAGTACTTC
TRBV3-1/TRBV3-2	.	.	TRBJ1-4	CASSRIPGVTNEKLFF	TGTGCCAGCAGCCGCATACCAGGGGTTACTAATGAAAAACTGTTTTTT
TRBV12-5	.	.	TRBJ2-7	CASGDPGSEGVSYEQYF	TGTGCTAGTGGGGACCCCGGATCCGAGGGGGTTTCCTACGAGCAGTACTTC
TRBV9	TRBD2	.	TRBJ2-3	CASSARSGGTDTQYF	TGTGCCAGCAGCGCCCGTAGCGGGGGCACAGATACGCAGTATTTT
TRBV6-5	.	.	TRBJ1-1	CASSFGENTEAFF	TGTGCCAGCAGTTTCGGAGAGAACACTGAAGCTTTCTTT
TRBV4-3	TRBD1	.	TRBJ2-1	CASSQSTGASSYNEQFF	TGCGCCAGCAGCCAGTCAACAGGGGCCTCCTCCTACAATGAGCAGTTCTTC
TRBV14	TRBD1	once	TRBJ1-3	CASSQRTGPGNTIYF	TGTGCCAGCAGCCAAAGGACAGGGCCCGGAAACACCATATATTTT
TRBV5-1	TRBD1	.	TRBJ2-5	CASSYTGDQETQYF	TGCGCCAGCAGCTATACAGGGGACCAAGAGACCCAGTACTTC
TRBV27	TRBD2	.	TRBJ2-1	CASSLLETSGGFTYNEQFF	TGTGCCAGCAGTCTCCTCGAGACTAGCGGGGGATTCACCTACAATGAGCAGTTCTTC
TRBV5-8	TRBD1	few	TRBJ1-5	CASSMDRARTGSNQPQHF	TGTGCCAGCAGCATGGACAGGGCCCGTACGGGTAGCAATCAGCCCCAGCATTTT
TRBV18	TRBD2	.	TRBJ2-2	CASSPLALAGGRTGELFF	TGTGCCAGCTCACCATTAGCCCTAGCGGGGGGGCGCACCGGGGAGCTGTTTTTT